Listed below are T cell receptor beta chains from one sample, sequenced in a study of molecular identifiers for immune sequencing clone quantification. Each CDR3 protein gets one entry after TCRdb re-called the PCR reads with MiXCR. Here the sample spans 85,000 to 100,000 distinct CDR3 sequences, 24% being singletons. Sequencing was done on a sample of naive CD8+ T cells from blood, with Jurkat cell RNA spiked in. Receptor source: a human donor in good health. Some libraries in this study had Jurkat cell RNA spiked in. Both conserved end residues are part of each CDR3. D genes are given only for firm matches. A row's size may be missing; if present it is once, few, many or a size class.

DNA | CDR3 | D | size | J | V | length
TGCGCCAGCAGCCAAGATAATTCGGTAGCGGGAGGCGAAGACACAGATACGCAGTATTTT | CASSQDNSVAGGEDTDTQYF | TRBD2 | many | TRBJ2-3 | TRBV4-3 | 20
TGTGCCAGCAGCTTGAAGGGGATCGGGGACACCGGGGAGCTGTTTTTT | CASSLKGIGDTGELFF | NA | few | TRBJ2-2 | TRBV5-6 | 16
TGTGCCAGCAGCTTAGGAGGACAGGAGGCCGAAAATACACAATATTTT | CASSLGGQEAENTQYF | TRBD1 | NA | TRBJ2-3 | TRBV11-2 | 16
TGTGCCAGCAGCGACGGGACAGGGGGTGGCTACACCTTC | CASSDGTGGGYTF | TRBD1 | NA | TRBJ1-2 | TRBV7-9 | 13
TGTGCCAGCAGTTACGGGACAAGGAATCAGCCCCAGCATTTT | CASSYGTRNQPQHF | NA | many | TRBJ1-5 | TRBV6-2/TRBV6-3 | 14
TGTGCCAGCAGCCAAGAGGATGGCTACACCTTC | CASSQEDGYTF | NA | NA | TRBJ1-2 | TRBV7-2 | 11
TGCAGCGCCATGGGACAGGGCCGCGCGGGAGATACGCAGTATTTT | CSAMGQGRAGDTQYF | TRBD1 | many | TRBJ2-3 | TRBV29-1 | 15
TGTGCCAGTACCCCTAGCGGGGGCGCAGATACGCAGTATTTT | CASTPSGGADTQYF | TRBD2 | NA | TRBJ2-3 | TRBV19 | 14
TGTGCCAGCAGCTTAGATCCTAGCGGGGGCTTCAGCGACGAGCAGTACTTC | CASSLDPSGGFSDEQYF | TRBD2 | many | TRBJ2-7 | TRBV7-2 | 17
TGTGCCGGCAGCTTAGGTCCCATCAACTACGAGCAGTACTTC | CAGSLGPINYEQYF | NA | NA | TRBJ2-7 | TRBV11-2 | 14
TGCGCCAGCAGCCAAGAAGAGGACGTGAATTCACCCCTCCACTTT | CASSQEEDVNSPLHF | NA | many | TRBJ1-6 | TRBV4-3 | 15
TGTGCCAGCACCCACTCTGGGGTGACAGATACGCAGTATTTT | CASTHSGVTDTQYF | NA | many | TRBJ2-3 | TRBV3-1 | 14
TGTGCCAGCAGCTGGGGGGAAAACACCGGGGAGCTGTTTTTT | CASSWGENTGELFF | NA | NA | TRBJ2-2 | TRBV6-5 | 14
TGTGCCAGCAGCCTGAAGGGGGCTAGCGGGATCTACGAGCAGTACTTC | CASSLKGASGIYEQYF | TRBD2 | few | TRBJ2-7 | TRBV5-6 | 16
TGTGCCAGCAGTTTTAGGGTGGGGCAGAGCTCCTACGAGCAGTACTTC | CASSFRVGQSSYEQYF | NA | NA | TRBJ2-7 | TRBV12-3/TRBV12-4 | 16
TGTGCCACCAGCTACCGGGGCCCTGGAAACACCATATATTTT | CATSYRGPGNTIYF | NA | few | TRBJ1-3 | TRBV15 | 14
TGCAGCGGGCAAGATTCGCCCTCCGAGCAGTACTTC | CSGQDSPSEQYF | NA | NA | TRBJ2-7 | TRBV29-1 | 12